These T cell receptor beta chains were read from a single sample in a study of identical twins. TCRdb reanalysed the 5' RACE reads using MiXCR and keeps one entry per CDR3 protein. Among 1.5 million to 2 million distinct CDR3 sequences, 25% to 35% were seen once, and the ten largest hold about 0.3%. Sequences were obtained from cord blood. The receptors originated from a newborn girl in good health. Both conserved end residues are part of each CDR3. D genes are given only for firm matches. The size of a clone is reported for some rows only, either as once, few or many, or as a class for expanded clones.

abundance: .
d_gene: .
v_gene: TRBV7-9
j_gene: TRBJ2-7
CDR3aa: CASSLLGDLSYEQYF
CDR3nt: TGTGCCAGCAGCTTACTAGGGGACCTTTCCTACGAGCAGTACTTC

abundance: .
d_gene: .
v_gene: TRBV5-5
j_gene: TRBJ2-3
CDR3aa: CASSLEGRANTDTQYF
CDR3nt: TGTGCCAGCAGCTTGGAGGGGAGAGCGAACACAGATACGCAGTATTTT

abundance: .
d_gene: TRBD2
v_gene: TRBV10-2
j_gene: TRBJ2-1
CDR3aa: CASSQYLSGTTCNEQFF
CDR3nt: TGCGCCAGCAGTCAATACCTAAGCGGGACCACCTGCAATGAGCAGTTCTTC

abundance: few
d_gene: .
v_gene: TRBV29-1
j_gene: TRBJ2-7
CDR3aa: CSVEWPAGSSYEQYF
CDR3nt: TGCAGCGTTGAGTGGCCAGCCGGGAGCTCCTACGAGCAGTACTTC

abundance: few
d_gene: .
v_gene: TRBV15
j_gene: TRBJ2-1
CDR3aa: CATSGGGEQFF
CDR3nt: TGTGCCACCAGCGGTGGTGGTGAGCAGTTCTTC

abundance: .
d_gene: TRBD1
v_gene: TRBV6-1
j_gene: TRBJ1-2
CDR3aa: CASSKDRVSYGYTF
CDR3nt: TGTGCCAGCAGTAAAGACAGGGTCAGCTATGGCTACACCTTC

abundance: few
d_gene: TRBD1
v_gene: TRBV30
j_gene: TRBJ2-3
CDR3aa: CAWSSGGNTQYF
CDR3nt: TGTGCCTGGAGTTCAGGGGGCAATACGCAGTATTTT

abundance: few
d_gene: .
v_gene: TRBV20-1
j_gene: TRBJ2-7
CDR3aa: CSASGGNSYEQYF
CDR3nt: TGCAGTGCTAGCGGGGGTAATTCCTACGAGCAGTACTTC

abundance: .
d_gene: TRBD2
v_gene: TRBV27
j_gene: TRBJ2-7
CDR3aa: CASSFTSGRALPYEQYF
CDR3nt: TGTGCCAGCAGTTTCACTAGCGGGAGGGCCCTCCCTTACGAGCAGTACTTC

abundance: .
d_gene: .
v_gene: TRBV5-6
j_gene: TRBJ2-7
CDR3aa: CASSLVSYSYEQYF
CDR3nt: TGTGCCAGCAGCTTGGTCTCCTACTCCTACGAGCAGTACTTC

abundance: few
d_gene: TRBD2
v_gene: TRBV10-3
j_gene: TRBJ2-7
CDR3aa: CAILRTSGSEQYF
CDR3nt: TGTGCCATCTTGAGGACTAGCGGGAGCGAGCAGTACTTC

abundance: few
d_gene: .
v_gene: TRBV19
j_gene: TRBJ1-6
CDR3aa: CASSPGVYDSPLHF
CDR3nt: TGTGCCAGTAGTCCAGGGGTATACGATTCACCCCTCCACTTT

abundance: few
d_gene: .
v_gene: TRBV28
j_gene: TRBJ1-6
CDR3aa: CASSFWGHNSPLHF
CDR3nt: TGTGCCAGCAGTTTCTGGGGGCATAATTCACCCCTCCACTTT

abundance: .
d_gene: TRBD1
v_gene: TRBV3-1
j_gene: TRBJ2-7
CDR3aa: CASSQMPGQNYEQYF
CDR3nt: TGTGCCAGCAGCCAAATGCCGGGACAGAACTACGAGCAGTACTTC

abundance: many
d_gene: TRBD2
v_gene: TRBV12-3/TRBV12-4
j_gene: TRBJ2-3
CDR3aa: CASRRTSGGSSGTQYF
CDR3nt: TGTGCCAGCAGACGGACTAGCGGGGGGAGTTCCGGGACGCAGTATTTT

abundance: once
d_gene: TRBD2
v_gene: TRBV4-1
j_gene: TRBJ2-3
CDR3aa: CASSQESGGSSTDTQYF
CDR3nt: TGCGCCAGCAGCCAAGAAAGCGGGGGGTCTAGCACAGATACGCAGTATTTT

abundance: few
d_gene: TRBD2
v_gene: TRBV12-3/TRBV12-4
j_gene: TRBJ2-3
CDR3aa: CASSGRGLLTDTQYF
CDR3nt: TGTGCCAGCAGTGGGAGGGGACTTCTCACAGATACGCAGTATTTT

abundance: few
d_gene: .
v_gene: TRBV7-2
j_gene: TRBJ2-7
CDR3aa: CASSLASVTYEQYF
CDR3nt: TGTGCCAGCAGCTTAGCAAGCGTTACCTACGAGCAGTACTTC